The 10 T cell receptor beta chains below come from one sample, sequenced in a study of T cell responses to AZD1222 COVID-19 vaccine. The protocol was immunoSEQ multiplex PCR, while the TCRdb copy is restricted to in-frame clones and leaves out a portion. The data show 120,000 or so clones, around nine tenths seen once. This specimen was peripheral blood, taken on day 0 of AZD1222 vaccination. These receptors were taken from an adult in good health.

This clone was seen once. The rearrangement uses TRBV27 and TRBJ2-4; unclear D gene. The CDR3 is 15 amino acids. The V and J ends lost 2 bases and 5 bases respectively, with 13 bases between them. CDR1 is MNHEY, CDR2 SMNVEV, per germline (reference sequence). The CDR3 DNA reads as TGTGCCAGCAGTTTACAACTTCGAGGACAAAACATTCAGTACTTC. The encoded protein is CASSLQLRGQNIQYF.

As to this clone: The identical CDR3 is also encoded by other nucleotide sequences in the sample. V is TRBV29-1 and J is TRBJ2-1; possible D gene TRBD2, 5 bases. This CDR3 has 12 amino acids. CDR1 SQVTM and CDR2 ANQGSEA come from the germline V gene. Trimming pared 4 bases from V and 4 bases from J, leaving 8 bases between. In DNA, the CDR3 is TGCAGCGTTGTGGACTTTTACAATGAGCAGTTCTTC. Its protein is CSVVDFYNEQFF.

The chain couples TRBV6-2 or TRBV6-3 to TRBJ2-7; 8 positions agree with TRBD2. V shed 6 bases and J 4 bases; nucleotides not matched to a gene: 11. Germline V gives CDR1 MNHEY, CDR2 SVGEGT. The CDR3 has 15 amino acids. The CDR3 region has the DNA TGTGCCAGCAGCGACGATGGGACTAGGGTTTACGAGCAGTACTTC. Its protein is CASSDDGTRVYEQYF.

The chain couples TRBV27 to TRBJ1-3; D is possibly TRBD1 (5 bases). CDR3 length: 13 amino acids. Trimming removed 7 bases from V and 2 bases from J, with 9 bases in between. Germline V CDR1 and CDR2: MNHEY, SMNVEV (reference sequence). In DNA form, the CDR3 reads TGTGCCAGCAAACGGGACGCTGGAAACACCATATATTTT. The encoded protein is CASKRDAGNTIYF.

The gene calls are TRBV18 and TRBJ2-7; no firm D call. Between the trimmed V and J ends, which lost 2 bases and 0 bases, there was a span of 2 bases. Germline values: CDR1 KGHSH, CDR2 LQKENI. The CDR3 extends over 12 amino acids. CDR3 region: CASSPASYEQYF. CDR3 nucleotide sequence: TGTGCCAGCTCACCAGCCTCCTACGAGCAGTACTTC.

This rearrangement joins TRBV4-1 to TRBJ1-6; no clear D. The CDR3 runs 12 residues. Trimming shortened V by 3 bases and J by 6 bases, and 3 bases separated the two germline ends. From germline, CDR1 is MGHRA and CDR2 YSYEKL. The CDR3 DNA reads as TGCGCCAGCAGCCATAGTAATTCACCCCTCCACTTT. It translates to CASSHSNSPLHF.

The sample holds a few counts of this clone. The rearrangement uses TRBV10-2 and TRBJ1-1; possible D gene TRBD1, 5 bases. Germline-derived CDR1 and CDR2 are WSHSY and SAAADI. Trimming left V 7 bases short and J 7 bases short, with 10 bases between. The CDR3 contains 11 residues. CDR3 sequence reads: CASIGVGEAFF. The CDR3 nucleotides are TGCGCCAGCATAGGGGTGGGTGAAGCTTTCTTT.

This chain uses TRBV6-5 with TRBJ1-1; possibly TRBD1 for D (5 bases). The CDR3 loop spans 13 amino acids. CDR1 and CDR2 (germline): MNHEY, SVGAGI. Trimming removed 6 bases from V and 3 bases from J, with 11 bases in between. The chain's CDR3 is CASRPVGDTEAFF. In DNA, the CDR3 is TGTGCCAGCAGACCCGTGGGGGACACTGAAGCTTTCTTT.

The rearrangement uses TRBV19 and TRBJ1-1; 7 bases line up with TRBD1. The germline V gene encodes CDR1 LNHDA and CDR2 SQIVND (reference sequence). This CDR3 is built from 13 residues. J gave up 3 bases and V 5 bases, and 3 bases lay outside the gene matches. Here the CDR3 reads CASSLTGYTEAFF. Here the CDR3 DNA reads TGTGCCAGTAGTCTGACAGGGTACACTGAAGCTTTCTTT.

This clone was observed a few times. The V call is TRBV12-5, the J call TRBJ1-6, with TRBD1 as a possible D gene (5 bases). The CDR3 contains 15 residues. V dropped 1 base and J dropped 7 bases, with 11 bases sitting between them. Germline V gene lookup returns CDR1 LGHNT and CDR2 FRNRAP. The CDR3 DNA reads TGTGCTAGTGGTTTGGGTCCAGGGACGAATTCACCCCTCCACTTT. Encoded protein: CASGLGPGTNSPLHF.